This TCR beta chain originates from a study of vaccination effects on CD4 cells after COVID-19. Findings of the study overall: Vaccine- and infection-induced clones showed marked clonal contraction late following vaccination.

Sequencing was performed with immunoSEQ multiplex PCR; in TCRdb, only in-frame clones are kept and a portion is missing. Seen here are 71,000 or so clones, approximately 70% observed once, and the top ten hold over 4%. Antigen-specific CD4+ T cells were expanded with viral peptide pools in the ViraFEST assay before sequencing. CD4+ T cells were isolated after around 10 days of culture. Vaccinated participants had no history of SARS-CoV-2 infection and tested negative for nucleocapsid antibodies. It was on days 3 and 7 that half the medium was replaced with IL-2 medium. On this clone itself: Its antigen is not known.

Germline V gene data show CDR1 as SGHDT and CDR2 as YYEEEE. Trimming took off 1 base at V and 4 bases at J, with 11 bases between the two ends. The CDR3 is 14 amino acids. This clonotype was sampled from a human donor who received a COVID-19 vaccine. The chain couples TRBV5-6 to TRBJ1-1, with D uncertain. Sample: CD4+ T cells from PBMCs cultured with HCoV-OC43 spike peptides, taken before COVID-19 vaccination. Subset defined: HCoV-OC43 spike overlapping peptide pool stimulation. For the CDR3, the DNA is TGTGCCAGCAGCTTGAGAGGGTTGGTCACTGAAGCTTTCTTT. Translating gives CASSLRGLVTEAFF. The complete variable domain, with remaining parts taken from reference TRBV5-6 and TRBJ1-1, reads DAGVTQSPTHLIKTRGQQVTLRCSPKSGHDTVSWYQQALGQGPQFIFQYYEEEERQRGNFPDRFSGHQFPNYSSELNVNALLLGDSALYLCASSLRGLVTEAFFGQGTRLTVV.